These 8 T cell receptor beta chains share one sample of origin, sequenced in a study of blood T cells in healthy people across ages. Using a J-beta primer mix together with a sample-barcoded 5' primer, a second PCR was run for roughly 6 to 12 cycles. TCRdb re-analysed the 5' RACE reads in MiXCR, keeping a single row per CDR3 protein. This table has roughly 800,000 distinct CDR3 sequences, more than 45% appearing once. The sample consisted of blood. These receptors came from a man aged 25 to 45 in good health.

The chain recombines TRBV11-2 with TRBJ2-1; tentatively, D is TRBD2 (6 bases). The CDR3 has 14 amino acids. V was pared by 4 bases and J by 7 bases, with 14 bases between. Per germline, CDR1 SGHAT and CDR2 FQNNGV. This CDR3 is CASSYGGSRNEQFF. Here the CDR3 DNA reads TGTGCCAGCAGCTATGGGGGGAGTAGAAATGAGCAGTTCTTC.

The chain employs TRBV6-2 or TRBV6-3 and TRBJ1-2; D not resolved. The CDR3 runs 12 residues. The V and J ends lost 6 bases and 4 bases respectively, with 9 bases between them. Germline loops: CDR1 MNHEY, CDR2 SVGEGT. CDR3 in DNA: TGTGCCAGCAGGAGCAGTGGCTATGGCTACACCTTC. Encoded protein: CASRSSGYGYTF.

The rearrangement uses TRBV10-3 and TRBJ1-2; D gene uncertain. This CDR3 is 15 amino acids long. The V gene's germline CDR1 is ENHRY and CDR2 SYGVKD. V was shortened by 2 bases and J by 2 bases, with 12 bases between the two germline ends. DNA for the CDR3: TGTGCCATCAGTGAGGGAAGGATCCACAACTATGGCTACACCTTC. Protein: CAISEGRIHNYGYTF.

V and J are TRBV18 and TRBJ2-7; maybe TRBD1 (5 bases). The CDR3 is made up of 14 amino acids. The V gene's germline CDR1 is KGHSH and CDR2 LQKENI. V lost 6 bases to trimming and J lost 2 bases, with 14 bases between them. CDR3 residues: CASSPSRGTYEQYF. The CDR3 nucleotides are TGTGCCAGCTCCCCCTCAAGGGGCACCTACGAGCAGTACTTC.

This clonotype came up many times. The rearrangement joins TRBV9 to TRBJ2-1; D might be TRBD1 or TRBD2, each matching 7 bases. V shed 0 bases and J shed 10 bases, with 17 bases lying between them. This CDR3 spans 15 amino acids. CDR1 is SGDLS and CDR2 is YYNGEE in the germline V gene. The chain's CDR3 is CASSVARQGGGEQFF. The CDR3 region has the DNA TGTGCCAGCAGCGTAGCTCGACAGGGAGGGGGGGAGCAGTTCTTC.

V and J are TRBV14 and TRBJ2-5; D is ambiguous. Gene TRBJ2-1 matches the end of the DNA better, so the J call may be wrong. This CDR3 has 13 amino acids. CDR1 and CDR2 from the germline V gene are SGHDN and FVKESK. The DNA for the CDR3 is TGTGCCAGCAGCCAGGTTTTCCAAGAGACCCAGTTCTTC. The encoded protein is CASSQVFQETQFF.

In its sample, this clonotype was seen a few times. This sequence joins TRBV6-5 and TRBJ1-6; D is ambiguous. V lost 5 bases and J 9 bases, leaving 14 bases between the germline ends. CDR3 size: 14 residues. Germline CDR1 reads MNHEY; CDR2 reads SVGAGI. The CDR3 region has the DNA TGTGCCAGCAGTCTAGGACGCGTTATTTCACCCCTCCACTTT. Amino acid sequence: CASSLGRVISPLHF.

Note on this clonotype: No conserved phenylalanine or tryptophan is present at the end of the CDR3, so a read error is the likely explanation. V is TRBV12-3 or TRBV12-4 and J is TRBJ2-3; perhaps D is TRBD1 or TRBD2 (7 bases each). The CDR3 contains 14 residues. V dropped 3 bases and J dropped 11 bases, with 18 bases sitting between them. In DNA form, the CDR3 reads TGTGCCAGCAGTTTCAGGGGGGGAGGAGATGTGCAGTATTCT. It is translated as CASSFRGGGDVQYS.